The 8 T cell receptor beta chains in this list originate from one sample, sequenced in a study of shared clonotypes between healthy human individuals. Generated by immunoSEQ multiplex PCR, the TCRdb table keeps only in-frame clones and is missing some. The sample records about 960,000 clones, 70% to 85% being singletons. Material: memory CD4+ T cells sorted from blood. This sample's subset: CD45RA-negative fraction. These receptors were obtained from a man aged 18 to 29 in good health.

A word on this clone: Germline is not matched at one junction end, which may reflect a read error. The J gene is TRBJ1-1, the V gene TRBV5-6; TRBD1 is a possible D gene (5 bases). The CDR3 sequence is 17 residues long. The germline gives CDR1 SGHDT, CDR2 YYEEEE. The CDR3 sequence: CASSLGGGGKGNSEAFF. The CDR3 DNA sequence: TGTGCCAGCAGCTTGGGTGGCGGGGGGAAAGGGAACTCTGAAGCTTTCTTT. The complete variable domain, with remaining parts taken from reference TRBV5-6 and TRBJ1-1, reads DAGVTQSPTHLIKTRGQQVTLRCSPKSGHDTVSWYQQALGQGPQFIFQYYEEEERQRGNFPDRFSGHQFPNYSSELNVNALLLGDSALYLCASSLGGGGKGNSEAFFGQGTRLTVV.

The chain uses TRBV10-3 and TRBJ2-2; possibly TRBD1 or TRBD2 for D (5 bases each). The CDR3 contains 14 residues. V was pared by 4 bases and J by 3 bases, with 9 bases between. From germline, CDR1 is ENHRY and CDR2 SYGVKD. The CDR3 nucleotides are TGTGCCATCAGTGCCCGAGGGGACACCGGGGAGCTGTTTTTT. Amino acid sequence: CAISARGDTGELFF.

The J gene is TRBJ1-2, the V gene TRBV28; tentative D call: TRBD1 (5 bases). CDR3 length: 13 amino acids. In germline, CDR1 is MDHEN, CDR2 SYDVKM. Trimming took 7 bases from V and 2 from J, leaving 11 bases between them. In DNA form, the CDR3 reads TGTGCCAGCACGCCGGGGGTGAACTATGGCTACACCTTC. This codes for CASTPGVNYGYTF.

The CDR3 bases are TGTGCCAGTCTGTCCGGTTGGGGCCAAGAGACCCAGTACTTC. Translation: CASLSGWGQETQYF. V usage is TRBV2 and J usage is TRBJ2-5; D is ambiguous. Germline V gene lookup returns CDR1 SNHLY and CDR2 FYNNEI. V lost 9 bases, J lost 1 base, and 15 bases lay in between. The CDR3 spans 14 residues.

J is TRBJ1-4 and V is TRBV2; no reliable D call. The CDR3 consists of 11 residues. Trimming cost V 8 bases and J 8 bases, with 9 bases left between them. CDR1 and CDR2 (germline): SNHLY, FYNNEI. CDR3 nucleotide sequence: TGTGCCAGCGCCCTCGGAGAAAAACTGTTTTTT. It translates to CASALGEKLFF.

This clone was recorded only once. One junction end does not reproduce the germline sequence, and a read error may be involved. This chain joins TRBV6-6 and TRBJ2-7, with D possibly being TRBD2 (6 bases). Germline CDR1 is MNHNY and CDR2 is SVGAGI (reference sequence). CDR3 size: 11 residues. CDR3 in DNA: TGTGCCAGCAGTGGGGGGTACGCGCAGTACTTC. It codes for CASSGGYAQYF.

J is TRBJ2-7 and V is TRBV29-1; the match to TRBD2 covers 12 bases. This CDR3 has 13 amino acids. Germline V gives CDR1 SQVTM, CDR2 ANQGSEA. The J segment lost 3 bases and the V segment lost 6 bases, leaving 3 bases of the junction unmatched. CDR3 nucleotide sequence: TGCAGCGTCTGGACTAGCGGGAACTACGAGCAGTACTTC. Translating it yields CSVWTSGNYEQYF.

This clone was detected only a few times. CDR3 protein: CASSFRSSTEAFF. DNA for the CDR3: TGTGCCAGCAGCTTTCGGTCAAGCACTGAAGCTTTCTTT. The chain joins TRBV5-6 to TRBJ1-1; no reliable D call. The CDR3 is 13 amino acids. Per germline, CDR1 SGHDT and CDR2 YYEEEE. With 2 bases removed from V and 4 bases from J, the gap between germline ends came to 9 bases.